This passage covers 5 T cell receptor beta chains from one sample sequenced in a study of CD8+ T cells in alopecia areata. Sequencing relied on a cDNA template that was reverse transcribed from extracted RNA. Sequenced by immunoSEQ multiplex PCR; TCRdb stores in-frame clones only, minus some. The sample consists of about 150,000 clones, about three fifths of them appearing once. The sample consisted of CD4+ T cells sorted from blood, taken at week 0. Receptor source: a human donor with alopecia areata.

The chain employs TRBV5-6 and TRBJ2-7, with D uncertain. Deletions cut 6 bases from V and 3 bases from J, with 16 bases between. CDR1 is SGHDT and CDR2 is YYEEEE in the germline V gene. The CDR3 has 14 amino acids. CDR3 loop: CASNRRVLHYEQYF. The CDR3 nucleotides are TGTGCCAGCAACCGCAGAGTCCTTCACTACGAGCAGTACTTC.

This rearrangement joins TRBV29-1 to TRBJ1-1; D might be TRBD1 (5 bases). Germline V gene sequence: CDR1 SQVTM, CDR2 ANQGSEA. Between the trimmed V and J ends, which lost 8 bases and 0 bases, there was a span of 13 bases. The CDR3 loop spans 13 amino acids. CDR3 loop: CSMQGVMNTEAFF. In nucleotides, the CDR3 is TGCAGCATGCAGGGTGTAATGAACACTGAAGCTTTCTTT.

The CDR3, as DNA: TGTGCCAGCAGTTTTACGACTAGCGGGACGTACACCGGGGAGCTGTTTTTT. Residues: CASSFTTSGTYTGELFF. This chain joins TRBV27 and TRBJ2-2; 11 bases map to TRBD2. V shed 3 bases, J shed 3 bases, and the junction held 6 bases outside the gene matches. The CDR3 loop spans 17 amino acids. Germline V CDR1 and CDR2: MNHEY, SMNVEV (reference sequence).

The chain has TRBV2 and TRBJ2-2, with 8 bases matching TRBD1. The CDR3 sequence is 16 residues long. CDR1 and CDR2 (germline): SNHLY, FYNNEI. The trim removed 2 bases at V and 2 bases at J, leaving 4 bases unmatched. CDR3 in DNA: TGTGCCAGCAGTGAAATAGGACAGGGAAACACCGGGGAGCTGTTTTTT. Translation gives CASSEIGQGNTGELFF.

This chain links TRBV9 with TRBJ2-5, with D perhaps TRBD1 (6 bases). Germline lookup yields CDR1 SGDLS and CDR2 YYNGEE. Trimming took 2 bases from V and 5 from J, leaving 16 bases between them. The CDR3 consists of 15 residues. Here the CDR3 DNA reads TGTGCCAGCAGCGTCGGGACAATGGATTTGGAGACCCAGTACTTC. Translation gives CASSVGTMDLETQYF.